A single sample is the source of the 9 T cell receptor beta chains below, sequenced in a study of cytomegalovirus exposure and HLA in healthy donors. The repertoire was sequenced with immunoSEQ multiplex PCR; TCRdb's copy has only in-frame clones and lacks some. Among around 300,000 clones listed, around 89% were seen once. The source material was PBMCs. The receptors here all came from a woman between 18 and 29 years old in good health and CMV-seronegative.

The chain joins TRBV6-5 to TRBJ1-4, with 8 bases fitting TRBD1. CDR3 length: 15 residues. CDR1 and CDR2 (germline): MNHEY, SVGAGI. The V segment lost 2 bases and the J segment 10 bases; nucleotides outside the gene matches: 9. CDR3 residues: CASSYVWTGRGKLFF. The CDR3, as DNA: TGTGCCAGCAGTTACGTCTGGACAGGGCGAGGAAAACTGTTTTTT.

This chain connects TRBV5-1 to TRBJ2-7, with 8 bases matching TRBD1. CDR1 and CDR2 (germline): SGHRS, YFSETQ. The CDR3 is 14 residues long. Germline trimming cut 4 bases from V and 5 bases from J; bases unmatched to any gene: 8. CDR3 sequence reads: CASSPRQGSNEQYF. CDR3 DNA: TGCGCCAGCAGCCCTCGACAGGGGTCTAACGAGCAGTACTTC.

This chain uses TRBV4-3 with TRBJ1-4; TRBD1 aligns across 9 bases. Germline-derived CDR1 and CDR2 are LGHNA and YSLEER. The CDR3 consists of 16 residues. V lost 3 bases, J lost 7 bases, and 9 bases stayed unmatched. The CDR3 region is CASSHLRTGEGEKLFF. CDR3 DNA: TGCGCCAGCAGCCATTTAAGGACAGGGGAGGGTGAAAAACTGTTTTTT.

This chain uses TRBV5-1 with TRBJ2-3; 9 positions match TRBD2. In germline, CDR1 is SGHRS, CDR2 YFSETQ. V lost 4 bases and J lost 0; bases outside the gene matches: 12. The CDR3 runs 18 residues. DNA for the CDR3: TGCGCCAGCAGCCTAAATCCTACTAGCGGGTATAGCACAGATACGCAGTATTTT. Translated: CASSLNPTSGYSTDTQYF.

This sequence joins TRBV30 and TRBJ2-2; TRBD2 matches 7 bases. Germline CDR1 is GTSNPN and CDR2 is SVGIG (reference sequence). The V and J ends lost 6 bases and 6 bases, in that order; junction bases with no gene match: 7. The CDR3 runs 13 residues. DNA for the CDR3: TGTGCCTGTCGACTAGCAGCGGCCGGGGAGCTGTTTTTT. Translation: CACRLAAAGELFF.

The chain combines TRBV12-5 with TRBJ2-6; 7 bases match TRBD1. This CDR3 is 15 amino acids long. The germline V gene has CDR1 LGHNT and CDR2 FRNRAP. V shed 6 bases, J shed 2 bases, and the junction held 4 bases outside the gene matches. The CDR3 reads CASGRDRAGANVLTF. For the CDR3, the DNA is TGTGCTAGTGGCCGTGACAGGGCTGGGGCCAACGTCCTGACTTTC.

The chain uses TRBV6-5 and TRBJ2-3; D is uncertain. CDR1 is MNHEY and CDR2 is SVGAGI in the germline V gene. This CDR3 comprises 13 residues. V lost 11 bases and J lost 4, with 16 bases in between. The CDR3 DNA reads TGTGCCTCAGAAGACCTAGAGGCAGATACGCAGTATTTT. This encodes CASEDLEADTQYF.

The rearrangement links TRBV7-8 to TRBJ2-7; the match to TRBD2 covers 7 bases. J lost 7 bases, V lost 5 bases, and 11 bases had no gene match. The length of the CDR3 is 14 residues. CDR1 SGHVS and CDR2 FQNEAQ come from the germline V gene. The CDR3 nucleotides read TGTGCCAGCAGCCCGCGGCGGGAGTCCCGGGAGCAGTACTTC. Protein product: CASSPRRESREQYF.

The CDR3 DNA sequence: TGCGCCAGCAGGGTCAGACAGGGGAACACTGAAGCTTTCTTT. Translated: CASRVRQGNTEAFF. The J gene is TRBJ1-1, the V gene TRBV4-1, with TRBD1 matching over 7 bases. The germline V gene has CDR1 MGHRA and CDR2 YSYEKL. The CDR3 length is 14 residues. V lost 6 bases and J lost 1; bases outside the gene matches: 5.